The text below deals with one T cell receptor beta chain. TCRdb keeps only in-frame clones here, not all; method: immunoSEQ multiplex PCR. The data show around 50,000 clones, around 82% seen once. This sample is drawn from a study of blood T cell repertoires in COVID-19. This TCR was recovered from an elderly woman with acute or convalescent COVID-19. The sample taken for sequencing was peripheral blood.

For the CDR3, the DNA is TGTGCCAGCAGTGTCGTAGCGTACAATGAGCAGTTCTTC. It yields the protein CASSVVAYNEQFF. The chain has TRBV2 and TRBJ2-1, with a possible D match to TRBD2 (5 bases). The CDR3 sequence is 13 residues long. Trimming pared 4 bases from V and 4 bases from J, leaving 8 bases between. Germline V gene lookup returns CDR1 SNHLY and CDR2 FYNNEI. The full variable domain, rest sourced from reference TRBV2 and TRBJ2-1, is EPEVTQTPSHQVTQMGQEVILRCVPISNHLYFYWYRQILGQKVEFLVSFYNNEISEKSEIFDDQFSVERPDGSNFTLKIRSTKLEDSAMYFCASSVVAYNEQFFGPGTRLTVL.